This T cell receptor (beta chain) was recorded in a study of response to subunit inactivated influenza vaccine. Study results and limitations: Each seasonal influenza vaccination recruits few new T cells, the authors suggested.

TCRdb reprocessed the RT-PCR reads with MiXCR, giving one entry per CDR3 protein. The table shows about 180,000 distinct CDR3 sequences, with about 9.3% occurring only once. Germline V CDR1 and CDR2: LGHNA, YNFKEQ. After removal of 1 base from V and 4 bases from J, the junction contained 6 bases not matched to a gene. The CDR3 has 16 amino acids. This clonotype was seen a few times. Its specificity is unknown. The rearrangement joins TRBV4-2 to TRBJ2-1; TRBD2 aligns across 8 bases. The TCR comes from a man in his forties or fifties who received an inactivated influenza vaccine. The material was non-naive T cells sorted from PBMCs, obtained on the day of vaccination. This chain's CDR3 is CASSQASSGYYNEQFF. CDR3 nucleotide sequence: TGTGCCAGCAGCCAAGCGTCTAGCGGGTATTACAATGAGCAGTTCTTC.